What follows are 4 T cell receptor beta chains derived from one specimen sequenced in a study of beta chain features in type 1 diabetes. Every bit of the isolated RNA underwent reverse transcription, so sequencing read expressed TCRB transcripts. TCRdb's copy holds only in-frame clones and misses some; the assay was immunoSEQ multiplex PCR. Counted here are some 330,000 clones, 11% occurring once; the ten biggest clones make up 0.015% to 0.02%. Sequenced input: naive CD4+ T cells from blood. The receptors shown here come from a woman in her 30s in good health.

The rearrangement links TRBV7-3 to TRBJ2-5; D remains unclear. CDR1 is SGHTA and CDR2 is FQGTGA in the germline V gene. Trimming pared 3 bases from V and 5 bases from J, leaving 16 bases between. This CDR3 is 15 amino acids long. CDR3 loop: CASSFRPLSHETQYF. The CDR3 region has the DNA TGTGCCAGCAGCTTCAGGCCTCTTTCCCACGAGACCCAGTACTTC.

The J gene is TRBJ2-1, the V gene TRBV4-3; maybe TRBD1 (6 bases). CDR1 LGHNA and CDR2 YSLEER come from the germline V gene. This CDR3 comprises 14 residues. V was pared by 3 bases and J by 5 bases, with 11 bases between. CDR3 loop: CASSHRGLNNEQFF. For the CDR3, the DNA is TGCGCCAGCAGCCACAGGGGATTGAACAATGAGCAGTTCTTC.

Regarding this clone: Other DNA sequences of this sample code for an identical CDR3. DNA for the CDR3: TGTGCCAGCAGTTTCGAGGAGACCCAGTACTTC. Translation: CASSFEETQYF. The genes are TRBV28 and TRBJ2-5; D gene ambiguous. Germline V gives CDR1 MDHEN, CDR2 SYDVKM. The ends were cut back, 3 bases at V and 5 bases at J, with 4 bases in the middle. The CDR3 has 11 residues.

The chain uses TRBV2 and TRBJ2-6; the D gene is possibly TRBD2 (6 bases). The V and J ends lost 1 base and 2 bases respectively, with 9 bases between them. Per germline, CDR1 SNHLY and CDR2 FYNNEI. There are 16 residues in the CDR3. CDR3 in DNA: TGTGCCAGCAGTGAAGGCTGGGGGGCTGGGGCCAACGTCCTGACTTTC. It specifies CASSEGWGAGANVLTF.